The 7 T cell receptor beta chains below come from one sample, sequenced in a study of blood T cell repertoires in COVID-19. The protocol was immunoSEQ multiplex PCR, while the TCRdb copy is restricted to in-frame clones and leaves out a portion. In the table there are 130,000 or so clones, roughly 80% of which are singletons. Sequenced material: peripheral blood. These TCRs come from a woman aged 80 or older with acute or convalescent COVID-19.

The CDR3 loop reads CASRVSRSEQFF. In nucleotides, the CDR3 is TGTGCCAGCAGGGTCAGTCGGAGTGAGCAGTTCTTC. The chain links TRBV27 to TRBJ2-1; D remains ambiguous. CDR3 size: 12 residues. The germline CDR1 and CDR2 sequences are MNHEY and SMNVEV (reference sequence). The V end was cut by 6 bases, the J end by 9 bases, with 12 bases between.

This clone was observed a single time. The chain combines TRBV9 with TRBJ1-6; no definite D call. The CDR3 runs 16 residues. Germline lookup yields CDR1 SGDLS and CDR2 YYNGEE. The V end was cut by 3 bases, the J end by 0 bases, with 10 bases between. CDR3 DNA: TGTGCCAGCAGCGCGCTCGTGAGCTCCTATAATTCACCCCTCCACTTT. It specifies CASSALVSSYNSPLHF.

The chain is built from TRBV10-2 and TRBJ2-2; possible D gene TRBD1, 6 bases. This CDR3 contains 16 residues. Trimming removed 0 bases at V and 1 base at J, with 9 bases between. Germline CDR1 WSHSY, CDR2 SAAADI. CDR3 bases: TGCGCCAGCAGTGAGTCGATGACAGGGAACACCGGGGAGCTGTTTTTT. Protein: CASSESMTGNTGELFF.

This chain uses TRBV5-1 with TRBJ2-3, with TRBD2 matching 9 bases. The trim removed 3 bases at V and 4 bases at J, leaving 12 bases unmatched. There are 17 residues in the CDR3. Per the germline V gene, CDR1 is SGHRS and CDR2 is YFSETQ. CDR3: CASSSYRPGLAPDTQYF. DNA of the CDR3: TGCGCCAGCAGCTCTTACCGTCCGGGACTAGCCCCAGATACGCAGTATTTT.

The V and J genes are TRBV2 and TRBJ2-1; perhaps TRBD1 as D (6 bases). Germline CDR1 is SNHLY and CDR2 is FYNNEI. CDR3 length equals 13 residues. The germline V and J ends were trimmed by 4 bases and 4 bases, with 8 bases remaining between them. The CDR3 here is CASSGTGYNEQFF. The CDR3 DNA is TGTGCCAGCAGTGGAACAGGGTACAATGAGCAGTTCTTC.

Written as DNA, the CDR3 is TGTGCCAGCAGCGAGTGGGCAGGGGACGGGGATAATTCACCCCTCCACTTT. Translating it yields CASSEWAGDGDNSPLHF. V gene TRBV9 combines with J gene TRBJ1-6, with a possible D match to TRBD1 (6 bases). The germline V and J ends were trimmed by 3 bases and 5 bases, with 18 bases remaining between them. Per the germline V gene, CDR1 is SGDLS and CDR2 is YYNGEE. CDR3 size: 17 residues.

This clone appeared once. The chain links TRBV5-4 to TRBJ1-4, with a weak D call TRBD1 (6 bases). Germline loops: CDR1 SGHNT, CDR2 YYREEE (reference sequence). The CDR3 covers 16 residues. Trimming left V 3 bases short and J 8 bases short, with 20 bases between. CDR3 coding DNA: TGTGCCAGCAGCTGGGGGGGGGCGCGTAGTAGGGAAAAACTGTTTTTT. As protein: CASSWGGARSREKLFF.